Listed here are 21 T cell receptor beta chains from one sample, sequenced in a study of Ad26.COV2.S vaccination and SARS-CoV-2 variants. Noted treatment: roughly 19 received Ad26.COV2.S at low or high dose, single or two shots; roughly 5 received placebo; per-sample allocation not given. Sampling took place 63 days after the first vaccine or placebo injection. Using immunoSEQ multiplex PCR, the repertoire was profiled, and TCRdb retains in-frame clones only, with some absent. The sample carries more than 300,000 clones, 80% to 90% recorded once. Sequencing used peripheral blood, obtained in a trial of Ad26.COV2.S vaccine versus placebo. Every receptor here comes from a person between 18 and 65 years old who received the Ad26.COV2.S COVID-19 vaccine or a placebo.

Written as DNA, the CDR3 is TGTGCCAGCAGTGATTTGGGGGGCACAGATACGCAGTATTTT. Translated, it gives CASSDLGGTDTQYF. The chain links TRBV25-1 to TRBJ2-3; TRBD1 or TRBD2 may be the D gene (5 bases each). This CDR3 has 14 amino acids. V lost 3 bases and J 1 base, leaving 8 bases between the germline ends. The V gene's germline CDR1 is MGHDK and CDR2 SYGVNS. Full variable domain (missing parts from reference TRBV25-1 and TRBJ2-3): EADIYQTPRYLVIGTGKKITLECSQTMGHDKMYWYQQDPGMELHLIHYSYGVNSTEKGDLSSESTVSRIRTEHFPLTLESARPSHTSQYLCASSDLGGTDTQYFGPGTRLTVL.

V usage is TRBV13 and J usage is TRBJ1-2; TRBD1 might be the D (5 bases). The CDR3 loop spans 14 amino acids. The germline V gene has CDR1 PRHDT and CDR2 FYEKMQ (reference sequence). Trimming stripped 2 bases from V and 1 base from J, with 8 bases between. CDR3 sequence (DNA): TGTGCCAGCAGCTTACAGGGCGGTAACTATGGCTACACCTTC. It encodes CASSLQGGNYGYTF.

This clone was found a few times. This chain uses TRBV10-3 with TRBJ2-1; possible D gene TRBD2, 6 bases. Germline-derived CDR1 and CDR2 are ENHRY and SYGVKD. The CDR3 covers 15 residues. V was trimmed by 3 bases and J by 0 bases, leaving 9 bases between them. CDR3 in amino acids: CAISDSGSSYNEQFF. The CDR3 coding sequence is TGTGCCATCAGTGATAGCGGTAGCTCCTACAATGAGCAGTTCTTC.

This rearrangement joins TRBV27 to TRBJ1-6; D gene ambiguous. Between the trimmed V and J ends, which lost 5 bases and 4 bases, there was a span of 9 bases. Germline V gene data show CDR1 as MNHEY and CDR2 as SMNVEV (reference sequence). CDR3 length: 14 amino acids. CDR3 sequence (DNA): TGTGCCAGCAGTCGGAGTCTTTATAATTCACCCCTCCACTTT. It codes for CASSRSLYNSPLHF.

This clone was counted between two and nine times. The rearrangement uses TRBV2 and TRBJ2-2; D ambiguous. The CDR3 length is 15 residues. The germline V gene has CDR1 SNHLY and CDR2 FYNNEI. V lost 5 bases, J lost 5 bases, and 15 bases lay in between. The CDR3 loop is CASSRSSTTTGELFF. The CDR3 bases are TGTGCCAGCAGTCGCTCCTCGACGACTACCGGGGAGCTGTTTTTT.

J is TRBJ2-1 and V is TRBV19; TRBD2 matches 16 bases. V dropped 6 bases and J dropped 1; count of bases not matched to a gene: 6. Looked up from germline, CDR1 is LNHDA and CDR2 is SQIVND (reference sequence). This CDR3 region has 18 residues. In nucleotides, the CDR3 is TGTGCCAGTAGCCCCGGGACTAGCGGGGGGGCTTCCTACAATGAGCAGTTCTTC. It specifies CASSPGTSGGASYNEQFF.

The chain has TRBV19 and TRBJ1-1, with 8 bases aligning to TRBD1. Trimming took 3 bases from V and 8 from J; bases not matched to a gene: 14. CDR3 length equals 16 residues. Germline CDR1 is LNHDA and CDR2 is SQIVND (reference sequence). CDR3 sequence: CASSIASETGVKEAFF. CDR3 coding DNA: TGTGCCAGTAGTATCGCCTCCGAGACAGGGGTAAAGGAAGCTTTCTTT.

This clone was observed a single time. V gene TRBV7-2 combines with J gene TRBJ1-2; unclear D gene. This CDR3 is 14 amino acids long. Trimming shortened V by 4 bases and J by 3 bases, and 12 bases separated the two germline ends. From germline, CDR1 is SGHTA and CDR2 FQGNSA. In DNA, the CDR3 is TGTGCCAGCAGCTACTCGACCGGCGACTATGGCTACACCTTC. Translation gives CASSYSTGDYGYTF.

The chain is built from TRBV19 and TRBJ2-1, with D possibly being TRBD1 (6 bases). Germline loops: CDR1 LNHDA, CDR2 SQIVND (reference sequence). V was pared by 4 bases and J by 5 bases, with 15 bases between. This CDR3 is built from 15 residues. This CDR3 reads CASSRIPGQDNEQFF. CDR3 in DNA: TGTGCCAGTAGTAGGATACCGGGACAAGACAATGAGCAGTTCTTC.

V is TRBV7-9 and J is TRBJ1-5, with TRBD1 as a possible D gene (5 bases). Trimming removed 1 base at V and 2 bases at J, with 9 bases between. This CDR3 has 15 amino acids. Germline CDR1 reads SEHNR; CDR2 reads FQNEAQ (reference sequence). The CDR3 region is CASSLGDGRNQPQHF. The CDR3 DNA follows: TGTGCCAGCAGCTTAGGGGACGGCCGCAATCAGCCCCAGCATTTT.

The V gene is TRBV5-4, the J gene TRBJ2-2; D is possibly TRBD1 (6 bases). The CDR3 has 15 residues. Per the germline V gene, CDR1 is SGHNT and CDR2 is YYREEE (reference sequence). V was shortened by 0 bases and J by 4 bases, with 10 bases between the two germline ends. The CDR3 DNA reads TGTGCCAGCAGCTTGGCAGGGGTGCGCACCGGGGAGCTGTTTTTT. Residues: CASSLAGVRTGELFF.

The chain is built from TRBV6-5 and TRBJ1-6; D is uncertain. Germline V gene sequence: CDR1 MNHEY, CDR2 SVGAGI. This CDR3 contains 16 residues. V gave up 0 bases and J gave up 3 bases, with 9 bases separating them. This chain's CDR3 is CASSYSATFYNSPLHF. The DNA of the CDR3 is TGTGCCAGCAGTTACTCAGCCACCTTCTATAATTCACCCCTCCACTTT.

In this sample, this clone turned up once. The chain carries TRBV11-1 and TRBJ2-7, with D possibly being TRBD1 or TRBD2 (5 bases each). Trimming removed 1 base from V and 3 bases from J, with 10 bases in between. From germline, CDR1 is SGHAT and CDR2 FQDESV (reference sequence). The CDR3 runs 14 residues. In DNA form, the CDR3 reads TGTGCCAGCAGCTTAGGGGACGTGCGCTACGAGCAGTACTTC. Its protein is CASSLGDVRYEQYF.

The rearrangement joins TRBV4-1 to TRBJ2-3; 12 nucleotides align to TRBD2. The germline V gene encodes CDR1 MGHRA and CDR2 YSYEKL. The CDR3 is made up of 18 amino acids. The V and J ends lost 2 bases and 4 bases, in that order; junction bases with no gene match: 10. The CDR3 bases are TGCGCCAGCAGCCAAATTCTTCGGACTAGCGGGGCCTCAGATACGCAGTATTTT. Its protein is CASSQILRTSGASDTQYF.

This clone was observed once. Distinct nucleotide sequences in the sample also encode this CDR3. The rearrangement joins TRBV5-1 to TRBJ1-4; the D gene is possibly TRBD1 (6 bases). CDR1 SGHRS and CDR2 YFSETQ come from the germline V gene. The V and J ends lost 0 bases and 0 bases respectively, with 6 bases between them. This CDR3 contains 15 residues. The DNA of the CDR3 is TGCGCCAGCAGCTTGGACAGGGCAACTAATGAAAAACTGTTTTTT. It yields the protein CASSLDRATNEKLFF. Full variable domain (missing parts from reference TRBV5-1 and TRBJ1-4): KAGVTQTPRYLIKTRGQQVTLSCSPISGHRSVSWYQQTPGQGLQFLFEYFSETQRNKGNFPGRFSGRQFSNSRSEMNVSTLELGDSALYLCASSLDRATNEKLFFGSGTQLSVL.

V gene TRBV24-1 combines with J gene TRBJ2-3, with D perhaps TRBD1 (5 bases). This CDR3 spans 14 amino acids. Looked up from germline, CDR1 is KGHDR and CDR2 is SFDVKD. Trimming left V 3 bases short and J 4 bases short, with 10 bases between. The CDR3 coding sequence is TGTGCCACCAGTGATCGCCAGGGTTCAGATACGCAGTATTTT. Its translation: CATSDRQGSDTQYF.

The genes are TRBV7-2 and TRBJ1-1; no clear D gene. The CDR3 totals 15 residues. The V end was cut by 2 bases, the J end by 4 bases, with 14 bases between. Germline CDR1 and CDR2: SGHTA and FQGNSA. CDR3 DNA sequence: TGTGCCAGCAGCTTAATGGGTGCAGGTCGCACTGAAGCTTTCTTT. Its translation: CASSLMGAGRTEAFF.

The CDR3 sequence: CASRPGRTDTQYF. DNA for the CDR3: TGTGCCAGCCGTCCCGGTAGGACAGATACGCAGTATTTT. V and J are TRBV2 and TRBJ2-3; D not resolved. From germline, CDR1 is SNHLY and CDR2 FYNNEI. V was cut by 8 bases and J by 3 bases, with 12 bases left in between. The length of the CDR3 is 13 residues.

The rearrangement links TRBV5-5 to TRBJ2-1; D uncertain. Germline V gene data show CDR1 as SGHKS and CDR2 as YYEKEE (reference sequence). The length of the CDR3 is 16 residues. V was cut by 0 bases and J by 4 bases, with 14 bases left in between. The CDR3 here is CASSLGGSRRYNEQFF. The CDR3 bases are TGTGCCAGCAGCTTGGGCGGCAGCCGCAGATACAATGAGCAGTTCTTC.

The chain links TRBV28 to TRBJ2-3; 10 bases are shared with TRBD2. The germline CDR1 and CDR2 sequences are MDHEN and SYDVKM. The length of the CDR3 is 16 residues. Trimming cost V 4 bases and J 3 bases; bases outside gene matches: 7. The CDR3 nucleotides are TGTGCCAGCAGTTCGGTAGCGGGAGGCGGTACAGATACGCAGTATTTT. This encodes CASSSVAGGGTDTQYF.

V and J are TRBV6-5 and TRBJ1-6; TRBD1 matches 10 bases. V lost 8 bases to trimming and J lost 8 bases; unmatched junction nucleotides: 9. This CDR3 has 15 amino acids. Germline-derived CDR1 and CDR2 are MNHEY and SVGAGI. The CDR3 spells CASAPGTGDHSPLHF. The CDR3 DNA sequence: TGTGCCAGCGCCCCCGGGACAGGGGACCATTCACCCCTCCACTTT.